This TCR beta chain was sequenced during a study of T cells after yellow fever vaccination. Germline values: CDR1 MNHEY, CDR2 SVGEGT. CDR3 size: 15 residues. V lost 6 bases and J lost 6; bases outside the gene matches: 10. TCRdb fed the 5' RACE reads into MiXCR, producing one record per CDR3 protein. The table has under 300,000 distinct CDR3 sequences, about 7.1% seen once. This clonotype was seen a few times. J is TRBJ2-3 and V is TRBV6-2 or TRBV6-3, with 9 bases lining up with TRBD1. The clonotype originates from a man aged 25 to 40 who received the YFV17D yellow fever vaccine. The source was CD4+ T cells sorted from PBMCs, collected 15 days after the yellow fever booster vaccination. The CDR3 DNA is TGTGCCAGCAGCTGGGACAGGGATTTTTCGGATACGCAGTATTTT. Residues: CASSWDRDFSDTQYF.